Listed below are T cell receptor beta chains from one sample, sequenced in a study of shared clonotypes between healthy human individuals. The data were produced by immunoSEQ multiplex PCR, yet TCRdb's version contains in-frame clones alone and is incomplete. The sample lists around 1.6 million clones, nearly 99% occurring once. Sequencing was carried out using naive CD4+ T cells sorted from blood. These receptors all stem from a man younger than 40 in good health. Both conserved end residues are part of each CDR3.

>TRBJ1-4|TRBV5-1
CASRTAPGANEKLFF
>TRBJ2-3|TRBV2
CASSYDSTDTQYF
>TRBJ2-7|TRBV16
CASSQSGNEQYF
>TRBJ1-5|TRBV9
CASSVDGVQDQPQHF
>TRBJ2-7|TRBV30
CAWRPSGANYEQYF
>TRBJ2-7|TRBV29-1
CSVVGGPYEQYF
>TRBJ1-2|TRBV27
CASSPGAVWNYGYTF
>TRBJ2-1|TRBV14
CASSQILRRAEQFF
>TRBJ2-1|TRBV19
CASSIEGGVGPNEQFF
>TRBJ2-5|TRBV29-1
CSVLGGLEWQETQYF
>TRBJ2-1|TRBV11-2
CASSFLGAVNEQFF
>TRBJ1-5|TRBV6-1
CAGSFRGYQPQHF
>TRBJ1-5|TRBV9
CASSPRGRVSEPQHF
>TRBJ1-2|TRBV29-1
CSVEDTAGWNYGYTF
>TRBJ2-1|TRBV28
CASSLAQWGNEQFF
>TRBJ2-7|TRBV18
CASSLRTGQGYEQYF
>TRBJ2-3|TRBV5-4
CASSLGTGGYRTDTQYF
>TRBJ2-7|TRBV6-5
CASSYGTGRMEQYF
>TRBJ2-1|TRBV29-1
CSAGTSGRGEQFF
>TRBJ2-7|TRBV15
CATSSRGYEQYF
>TRBJ2-3|TRBV7-2
CASRGTSGHTDTQYF
>TRBJ2-3|TRBV5-1
CASSLALGRTDTQYF
>TRBJ1-5|TRBV7-7
CASSLDIEQPQHF
>TRBJ1-4|TRBV28
CASSPTAGQDEKLFF
>TRBJ1-4|TRBV10-2
CASSAGQAGEKLFF
>TRBJ2-7|TRBV2
CASTTGYSEQYF
>TRBJ1-1|TRBV6-5
CASRRTDRTEAFF
>TRBJ1-2|TRBV29-1
CSVRTGEQRYTF
>TRBJ2-5|TRBV2
CASSARDPRMAQYF
>TRBJ2-1|TRBV18
CASSPPRLAGGHEQFF
>TRBJ2-1|TRBV11-2
CASSLDWRGSSYNEQFF
>TRBJ2-1|TRBV6-5
CASRLAYSYNEQFF
>TRBJ2-3|TRBV9
CASSSKDRAYTDTQYF
>TRBJ1-5|TRBV6-5
CASSSISQYNQPQHF
>TRBJ1-5|TRBV7-9
CASSLGSLGQPQHF
>TRBJ2-1|TRBV7-3
CASSLFGGSGYNEQFF
>TRBJ2-1|TRBV29-1
CTKRGSRKNNEQFF
>TRBJ2-7|TRBV30
CAWSDPPYYYEQYF
>TRBJ1-2|TRBV5-1
CASSLSPGNYGYTF
>TRBJ1-1|TRBV27
CASSFLHRTGGSSEAFF
>TRBJ1-2|TRBV7-6
CASSLGGGSGYTF
>TRBJ2-1|TRBV27
CASSLFGLPGKHNEQFF
>TRBJ2-2|TRBV9
CASSDRVSWNTGELFF
>TRBJ2-7|TRBV28
CASSPTGLGLNEQYF
>TRBJ1-1|TRBV5-1
CASSPLRQGHMNTEAFF
>TRBJ1-5|TRBV4-2
CASSSTGVYSNQPQHF
>TRBJ2-3|TRBV19
CASSIGLAGDTQYF
>TRBJ2-5|TRBV7-6
CASSFASGTHQETQYF
>-|TRBV28
CASSAGHRTYEQYF
>TRBJ2-1|TRBV7-8
CASSPKLAARYNEQFF
>TRBJ2-7|TRBV18
CASSRDRTSSYEQYF
>TRBJ2-7|TRBV5-6
CASSFRGTTSYEQYF
>TRBJ1-5|TRBV28
CASSRIGTAYNQPQHF
>TRBJ2-7|TRBV7-6
CASSLTGGGEQYF
>TRBJ1-5|TRBV7-8
CASSLEGLGSNQPQHF
>TRBJ2-1|TRBV5-1
CASSRGETLAYNEQFF
>TRBJ2-2|TRBV5-1
CASSSGTPNTGELFF
>TRBJ2-2|TRBV2
CASSEWGQGGTGELFF
>TRBJ2-7|TRBV11-2
CASSLRGSYEQYF